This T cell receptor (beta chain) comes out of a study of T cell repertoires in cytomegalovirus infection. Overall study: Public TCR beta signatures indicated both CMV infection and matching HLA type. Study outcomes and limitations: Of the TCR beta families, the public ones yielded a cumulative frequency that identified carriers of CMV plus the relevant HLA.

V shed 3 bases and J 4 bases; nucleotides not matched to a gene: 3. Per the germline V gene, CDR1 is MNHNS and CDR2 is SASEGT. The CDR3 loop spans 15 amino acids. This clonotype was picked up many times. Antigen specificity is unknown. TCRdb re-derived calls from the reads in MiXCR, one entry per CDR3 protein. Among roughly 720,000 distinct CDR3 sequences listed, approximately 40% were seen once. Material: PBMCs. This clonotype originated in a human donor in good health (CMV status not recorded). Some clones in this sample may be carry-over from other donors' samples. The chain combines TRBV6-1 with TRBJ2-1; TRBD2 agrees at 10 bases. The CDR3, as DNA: TGTGCCAGCAGTGAGGGACTAGCGCAATACAATGAGCAGTTCTTC. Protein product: CASSEGLAQYNEQFF.